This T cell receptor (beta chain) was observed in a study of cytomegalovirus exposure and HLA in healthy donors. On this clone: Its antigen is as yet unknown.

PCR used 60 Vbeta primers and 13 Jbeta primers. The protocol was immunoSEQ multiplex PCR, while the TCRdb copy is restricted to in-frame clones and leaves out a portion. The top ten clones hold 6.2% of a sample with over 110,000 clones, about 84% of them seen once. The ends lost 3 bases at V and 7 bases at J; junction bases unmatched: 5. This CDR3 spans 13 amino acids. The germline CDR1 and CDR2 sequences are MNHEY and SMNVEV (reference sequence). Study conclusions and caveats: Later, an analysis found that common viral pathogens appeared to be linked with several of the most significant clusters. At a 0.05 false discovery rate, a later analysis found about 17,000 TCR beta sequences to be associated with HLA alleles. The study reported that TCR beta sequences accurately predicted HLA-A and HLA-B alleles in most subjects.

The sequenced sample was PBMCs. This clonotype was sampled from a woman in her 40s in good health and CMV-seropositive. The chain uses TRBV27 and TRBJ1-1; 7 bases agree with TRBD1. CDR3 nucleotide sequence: TGTGCCAGCAGTTTCGGGCAGGGGGGTGAAGCTTTCTTT. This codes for CASSFGQGGEAFF.